Following are 21 T cell receptor beta chains from one sample sequenced in a study of blood T cell repertoires in COVID-19. The data were produced by immunoSEQ multiplex PCR, yet TCRdb's version contains in-frame clones alone and is incomplete. The sample yields around 240,000 clones, 85% to 90% seen once. Input material: PBMCs or T cells enriched from blood (not recorded which). The receptors stem from a man aged 45-65 years who had been exposed to COVID-19.

The chain employs TRBV5-6 and TRBJ1-5; D unclear. The V gene's germline CDR1 is SGHDT and CDR2 YYEEEE. Between the trimmed V and J ends, which lost 4 bases and 3 bases, there was a span of 8 bases. The CDR3 runs to 13 residues. CDR3 sequence reads: CASSSGINQPQHF. CDR3 nucleotide sequence: TGTGCCAGCAGCAGCGGGATCAATCAGCCCCAGCATTTT.

The V and J genes are TRBV5-1 and TRBJ1-3, with TRBD1 matching over 8 bases. The CDR3 sequence is 15 residues long. The V segment lost 3 bases and the J segment 4 bases; nucleotides outside the gene matches: 6. Germline-derived CDR1 and CDR2 are SGHRS and YFSETQ. The CDR3 loop reads CASSSQGASGNTIYF. The CDR3, as DNA: TGCGCCAGCAGCTCGCAGGGGGCCAGCGGAAACACCATATATTTT.

The chain recombines TRBV5-1 with TRBJ1-1; possible D gene TRBD1, 6 bases. This CDR3 contains 13 residues. Germline lookup yields CDR1 SGHRS and CDR2 YFSETQ. V gave up 4 bases and J gave up 3 bases, with 10 bases separating them. The CDR3 is CASSEDRYTEAFF. The CDR3 bases are TGCGCCAGCAGCGAGGACAGATACACTGAAGCTTTCTTT.

The rearrangement links TRBV28 to TRBJ1-2; 7 bases align to TRBD1. The germline gives CDR1 MDHEN, CDR2 SYDVKM. The trim removed 7 bases at V and 2 bases at J, leaving 10 bases unmatched. The CDR3 extends over 15 amino acids. CDR3 nucleotide sequence: TGTGCCAGCAAACGGCCCACGGGACAGAACTATGGCTACACCTTC. This translates into CASKRPTGQNYGYTF.

The chain joins TRBV2 to TRBJ1-6; no reliable D call. The CDR3 runs 15 residues. V was pared by 6 bases and J by 3 bases, with 12 bases between. The V gene's germline CDR1 is SNHLY and CDR2 FYNNEI. DNA of the CDR3: TGTGCCAGCAGAGATGGAGGGAACTATAATTCACCCCTCCACTTT. Its translation is CASRDGGNYNSPLHF.

CDR3 region: CASSRRRGPYTGELFF. The CDR3 DNA sequence: TGTGCCAGCAGCCGGCGGAGGGGGCCCTACACCGGGGAGCTGTTTTTT. This chain connects TRBV3-1 (or the pseudogene TRBV3-2) to TRBJ2-2, with D tentatively TRBD1 (7 bases). Germline V gene lookup returns CDR1 LGHDT and CDR2 YNNKEL (reference sequence). With 4 bases removed from V and 3 bases from J, the gap between germline ends came to 15 bases. The CDR3 is made up of 16 amino acids.

The chain carries TRBV4-1 and TRBJ2-7; 7 bases are shared with TRBD1. Trimming took 1 base from V and 6 from J; bases not matched to a gene: 6. Germline V lookup: CDR1 MGHRA, CDR2 YSYEKL. There are 14 residues in the CDR3. CDR3 amino acids: CASSQGTYRGEQYV. The CDR3 nucleotides are TGCGCCAGCAGCCAAGGCACCTACAGGGGCGAGCAGTACGTC.

The chain recombines TRBV15 with TRBJ1-3; 10 nucleotides align to TRBD1. Trimming at V came to 3 bases and at J to 6 bases, leaving 5 bases not matched to a gene. This CDR3 is built from 15 residues. Germline CDR1 reads LNHNV; CDR2 reads YYDKDF (reference sequence). The CDR3 loop is CATSRSTGGENTIYF. The CDR3, as DNA: TGTGCCACCAGCAGGTCGACAGGGGGCGAAAACACCATATATTTT.

The rearrangement joins TRBV18 to TRBJ1-1, with 9 bases that match TRBD1. The V gene end was trimmed by 6 bases and the J gene end by 7 bases; junction bases not matched to a gene: 15. CDR3 length equals 16 residues. CDR1 and CDR2 (germline): KGHSH, LQKENI. CDR3 nucleotides: TGTGCCAGCTCCCCCACCGGATGGGGACAGGGAAGTGAAGCTTTCTTT. It specifies CASSPTGWGQGSEAFF.

The V and J genes are TRBV27 and TRBJ2-7; tentative D call: TRBD1 (5 bases). Trimming took 6 bases from V and 1 from J, leaving 10 bases between them. The CDR3 runs to 13 residues. Looked up from germline, CDR1 is MNHEY and CDR2 is SMNVEV (reference sequence). CDR3 protein: CASSDRQSYEQYV. CDR3 sequence (DNA): TGTGCCAGCAGCGACAGACAGTCCTACGAGCAGTACGTC.

V and J are TRBV5-5 and TRBJ2-5; a possible D gene is TRBD1 (6 bases). The length of the CDR3 is 15 residues. CDR1 SGHKS and CDR2 YYEKEE come from the germline V gene (reference sequence). V lost 4 bases and J lost 1, with 14 bases in between. CDR3 sequence reads: CASSRDRNRQETQYF. DNA for the CDR3: TGTGCCAGCAGCCGAGACAGGAATCGCCAAGAGACCCAGTACTTC.

The rearrangement joins TRBV29-1 to TRBJ2-7; 9 bases are shared with TRBD1. Germline trimming cut 7 bases from V and 6 bases from J; bases unmatched to any gene: 7. The germline V gene encodes CDR1 SQVTM and CDR2 ANQGSEA. This CDR3 has 12 amino acids. This CDR3 is CSAGQGAAEQYF. The CDR3 bases are TGCAGCGCGGGACAGGGTGCTGCCGAGCAGTACTTC.

The chain recombines TRBV28 with TRBJ2-2; D perhaps matches TRBD1 (5 bases). Between the trimmed V and J ends, which lost 5 bases and 2 bases, there was a span of 18 bases. CDR3 length equals 17 residues. Germline V gives CDR1 MDHEN, CDR2 SYDVKM. CDR3: CASSPIQGGINTGELFF. Written as DNA, the CDR3 is TGTGCCAGCAGTCCGATCCAGGGTGGGATAAACACCGGGGAGCTGTTTTTT.

This clone was counted a single time. The chain employs TRBV6-5 and TRBJ1-2; 11 nucleotides align to TRBD1. V lost 2 bases and J lost 2; bases outside the gene matches: 1. Per the germline V gene, CDR1 is MNHEY and CDR2 is SVGAGI. The CDR3 length is 15 residues. CDR3 residues: CASSYRDRGNYGYTF. CDR3 in DNA: TGTGCCAGCAGTTACAGGGACAGGGGGAACTATGGCTACACCTTC.

Regarding this clone: Other DNA sequences in the sample encode the same CDR3. The chain is built from TRBV6-1 and TRBJ1-1; a possible D gene is TRBD1 (6 bases). Germline loops: CDR1 MNHNS, CDR2 SASEGT. The CDR3 loop spans 14 amino acids. V dropped 3 bases and J dropped 4 bases, with 12 bases sitting between them. This chain's CDR3 is CASSERARGTEAFF. The CDR3 nucleotides read TGTGCCAGCAGTGAGCGAGCCAGGGGCACTGAAGCTTTCTTT.

This clone appeared a few times. The DNA for the CDR3 is TGTGCCAGCAGCGAAACAGGGGGCGGGGAGCAGTTCTTC. Its protein product is CASSETGGGEQFF. The V call is TRBV2, the J call TRBJ2-1, with 9 bases aligning to TRBD1. The V and J ends lost 6 bases and 10 bases, in that order; junction bases with no gene match: 7. Germline CDR1 is SNHLY and CDR2 is FYNNEI. The length of the CDR3 is 13 residues. The variable domain in full, completed from reference TRBV2 and TRBJ2-1, reads EPEVTQTPSHQVTQMGQEVILRCVPISNHLYFYWYRQILGQKVEFLVSFYNNEISEKSEIFDDQFSVERPDGSNFTLKIRSTKLEDSAMYFCASSETGGGEQFFGPGTRLTVL.

This clone was seen repeatedly, ten times or more. This rearrangement joins TRBV18 to TRBJ2-2, with D unclear. The CDR3 is 16 amino acids. Between the trimmed V and J ends, which lost 3 bases and 2 bases, there was a span of 13 bases. Germline values: CDR1 KGHSH, CDR2 LQKENI. CDR3 nucleotide sequence: TGTGCCAGCTCACCCCGGGTCTCCACCAACACCGGGGAGCTGTTTTTT. Translated, it gives CASSPRVSTNTGELFF.

The chain employs TRBV29-1 and TRBJ2-2, with TRBD1 as a possible D gene (5 bases). CDR1 is SQVTM, CDR2 ANQGSEA, per germline. The CDR3 loop spans 12 amino acids. V was shortened by 6 bases and J by 6 bases, with 11 bases between the two germline ends. Here the CDR3 reads CSVAWGAGELFF. DNA of the CDR3: TGCAGCGTCGCATGGGGCGCCGGGGAGCTGTTTTTT.

V gene TRBV10-2 combines with J gene TRBJ1-1; TRBD1 is a possible D gene (6 bases). Looked up from germline, CDR1 is WSHSY and CDR2 is SAAADI. The CDR3 is 16 residues long. V lost 8 bases and J 3 bases, leaving 22 bases between the germline ends. In DNA form, the CDR3 reads TGCGCCAGCCTGAGGGGGGGGGCGAGGGCGTACACTGAAGCTTTCTTT. Protein: CASLRGGARAYTEAFF.

This clone is a singleton in its sample. The rearrangement uses TRBV15 and TRBJ1-5; tentative D call: TRBD1 (5 bases). Looked up from germline, CDR1 is LNHNV and CDR2 is YYDKDF (reference sequence). The CDR3 runs to 14 residues. Trimming took off 5 bases at V and 10 bases at J, with 18 bases between the two ends. The CDR3 loop reads CATSQATAINPQHF. The CDR3 nucleotides are TGTGCCACCAGCCAGGCGACAGCAATAAACCCCCAGCATTTT.

This chain links TRBV18 with TRBJ1-2; TRBD1 aligns across 8 bases. Germline V gives CDR1 KGHSH, CDR2 LQKENI. The CDR3 extends over 14 amino acids. With 6 bases clipped from V and 4 bases from J, the junction kept 7 bases outside the gene matches. The CDR3 bases are TGTGCCAGCTCCGAGGACAGGGCCTCCTATGGCTACACCTTC. Translation gives CASSEDRASYGYTF.